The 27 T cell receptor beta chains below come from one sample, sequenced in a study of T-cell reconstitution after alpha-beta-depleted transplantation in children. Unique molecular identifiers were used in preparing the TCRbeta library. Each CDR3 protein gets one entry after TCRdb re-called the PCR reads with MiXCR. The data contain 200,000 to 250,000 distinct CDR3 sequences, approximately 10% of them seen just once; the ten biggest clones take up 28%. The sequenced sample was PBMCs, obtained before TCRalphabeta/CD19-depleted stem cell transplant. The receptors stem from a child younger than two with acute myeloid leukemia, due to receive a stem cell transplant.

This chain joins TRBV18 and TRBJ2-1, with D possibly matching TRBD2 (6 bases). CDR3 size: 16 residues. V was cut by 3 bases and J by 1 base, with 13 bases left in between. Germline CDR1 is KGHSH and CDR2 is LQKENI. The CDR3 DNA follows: TGTGCCAGCTCACCGTTTGTGGAGGGGTCCTACAATGAGCAGTTCTTC. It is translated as CASSPFVEGSYNEQFF.

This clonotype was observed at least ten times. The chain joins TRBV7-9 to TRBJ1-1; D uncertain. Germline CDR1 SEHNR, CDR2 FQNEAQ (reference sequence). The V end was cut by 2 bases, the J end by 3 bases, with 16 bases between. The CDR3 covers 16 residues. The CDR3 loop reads CASSLSPAGEDTEAFF. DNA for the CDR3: TGTGCCAGCAGCTTAAGCCCTGCCGGGGAGGACACTGAAGCTTTCTTT. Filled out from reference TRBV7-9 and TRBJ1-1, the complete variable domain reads DTGVSQNPRHKITKRGQNVTFRCDPISEHNRLYWYRQTLGQGPEFLTYFQNEAQLEKSRLLSDRFSAERPKGSFSTLEIQRTEQGDSAMYLCASSLSPAGEDTEAFFGQGTRLTVV.

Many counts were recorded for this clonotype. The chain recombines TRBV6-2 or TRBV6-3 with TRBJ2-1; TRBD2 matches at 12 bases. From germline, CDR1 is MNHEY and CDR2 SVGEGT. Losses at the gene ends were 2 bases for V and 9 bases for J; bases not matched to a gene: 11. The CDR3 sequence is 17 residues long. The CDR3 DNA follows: TGTGCCAGCAGTTACCCGGCGGGACTAGCGGGTTTGGTTGAGCAGTTCTTC. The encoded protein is CASSYPAGLAGLVEQFF.

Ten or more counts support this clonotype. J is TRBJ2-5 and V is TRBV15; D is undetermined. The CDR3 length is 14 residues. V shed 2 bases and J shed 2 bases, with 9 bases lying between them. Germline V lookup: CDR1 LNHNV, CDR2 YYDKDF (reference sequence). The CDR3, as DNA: TGTGCCACCAGCAGACTTTCGGAGCAAGAGACCCAGTACTTC. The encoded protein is CATSRLSEQETQYF. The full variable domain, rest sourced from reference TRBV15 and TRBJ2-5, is DAMVIQNPRYQVTQFGKPVTLSCSQTLNHNVMYWYQQKSSQAPKLLFHYYDKDFNNEADTPDNFQSRRPNTSFCFLDIRSPGLGDTAMYLCATSRLSEQETQYFGPGTRLLVL.

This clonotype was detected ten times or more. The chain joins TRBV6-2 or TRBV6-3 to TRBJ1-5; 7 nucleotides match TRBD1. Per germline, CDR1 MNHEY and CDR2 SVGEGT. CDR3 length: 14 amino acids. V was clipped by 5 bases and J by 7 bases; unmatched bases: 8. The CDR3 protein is CASSPTGNEQPQHF. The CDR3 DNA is TGTGCCAGCAGTCCGACAGGGAATGAACAGCCCCAGCATTTT.

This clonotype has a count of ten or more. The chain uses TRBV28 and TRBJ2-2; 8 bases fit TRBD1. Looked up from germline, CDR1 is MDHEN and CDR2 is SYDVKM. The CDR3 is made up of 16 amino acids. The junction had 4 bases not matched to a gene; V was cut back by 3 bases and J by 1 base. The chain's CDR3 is CASSFLGTGNTGELFF. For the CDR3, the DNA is TGTGCCAGCAGTTTCCTCGGGACAGGGAACACCGGGGAGCTGTTTTTT.

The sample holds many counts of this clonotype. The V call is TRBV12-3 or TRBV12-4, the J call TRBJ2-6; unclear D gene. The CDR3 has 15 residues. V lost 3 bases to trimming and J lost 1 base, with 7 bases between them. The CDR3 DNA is TGTGCCAGCAGTTTCCAGCAGTCTGGGGCCAACGTCCTGACTTTC. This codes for CASSFQQSGANVLTF.

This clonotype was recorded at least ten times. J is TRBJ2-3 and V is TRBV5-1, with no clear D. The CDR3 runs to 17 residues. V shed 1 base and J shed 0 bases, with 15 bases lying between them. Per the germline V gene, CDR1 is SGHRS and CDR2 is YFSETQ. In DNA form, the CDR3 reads TGCGCCAGCAGCTTGCCCCTTCAACTTCCTAGCACAGATACGCAGTATTTT. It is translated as CASSLPLQLPSTDTQYF.

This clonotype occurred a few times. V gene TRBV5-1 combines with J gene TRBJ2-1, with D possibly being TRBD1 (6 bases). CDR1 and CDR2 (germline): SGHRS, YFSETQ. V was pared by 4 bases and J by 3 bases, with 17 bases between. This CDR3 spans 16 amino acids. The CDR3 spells CASSPPSRGDYNEQFF. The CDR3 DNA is TGCGCCAGCAGCCCACCTTCCAGGGGAGACTACAATGAGCAGTTCTTC.

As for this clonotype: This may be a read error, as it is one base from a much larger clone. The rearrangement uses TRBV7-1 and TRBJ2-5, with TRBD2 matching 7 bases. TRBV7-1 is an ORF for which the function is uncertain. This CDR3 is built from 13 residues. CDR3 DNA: TGTGCCAGCAGCTCGGGACTACAAGAGACCCGGTACTTC. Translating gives CASSSGLQETRYF.

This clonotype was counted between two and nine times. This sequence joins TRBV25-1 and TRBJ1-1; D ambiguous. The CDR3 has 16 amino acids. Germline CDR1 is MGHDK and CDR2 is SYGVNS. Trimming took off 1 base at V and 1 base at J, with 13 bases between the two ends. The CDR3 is CASSELGREGNTEAFF. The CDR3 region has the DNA TGTGCCAGCAGTGAATTGGGCCGGGAGGGGAACACTGAAGCTTTCTTT.

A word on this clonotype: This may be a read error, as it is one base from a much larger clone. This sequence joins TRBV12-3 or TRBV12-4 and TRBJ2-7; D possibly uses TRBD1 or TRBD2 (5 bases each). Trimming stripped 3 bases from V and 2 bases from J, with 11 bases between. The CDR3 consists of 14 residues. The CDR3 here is CASSFRMGPYEQYF. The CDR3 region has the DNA TGTGCCAGCAGTTTCAGGATGGGACCCTACGAGCAGTACTTC.

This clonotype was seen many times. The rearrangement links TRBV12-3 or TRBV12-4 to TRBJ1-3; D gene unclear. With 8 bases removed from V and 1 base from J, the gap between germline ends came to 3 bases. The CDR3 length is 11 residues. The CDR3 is CASYSGNTIYF. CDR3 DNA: TGTGCCAGCTATTCTGGAAACACCATATATTTT.

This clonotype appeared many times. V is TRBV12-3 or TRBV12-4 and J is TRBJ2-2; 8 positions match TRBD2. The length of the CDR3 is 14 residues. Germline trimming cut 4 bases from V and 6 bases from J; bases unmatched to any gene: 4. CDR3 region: CASSWGLVPGELFF. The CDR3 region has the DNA TGTGCCAGCAGTTGGGGACTAGTTCCCGGGGAGCTGTTTTTT.

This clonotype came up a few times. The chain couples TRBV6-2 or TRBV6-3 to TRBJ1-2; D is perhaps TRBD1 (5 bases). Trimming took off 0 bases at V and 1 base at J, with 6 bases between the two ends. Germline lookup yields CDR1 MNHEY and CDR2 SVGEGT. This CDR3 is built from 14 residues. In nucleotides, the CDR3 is TGTGCCAGCAGTTACTCGGGGGATAACTATGGCTACACCTTC. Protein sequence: CASSYSGDNYGYTF.

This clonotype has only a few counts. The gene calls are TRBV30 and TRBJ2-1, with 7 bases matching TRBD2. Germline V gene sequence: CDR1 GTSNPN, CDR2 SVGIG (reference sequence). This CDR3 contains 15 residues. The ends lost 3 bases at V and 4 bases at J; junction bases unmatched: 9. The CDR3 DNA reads TGTGCCTGGAGAAGAGCGGGGCGGCGATACAATGAGCAGTTCTTC. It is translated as CAWRRAGRRYNEQFF.

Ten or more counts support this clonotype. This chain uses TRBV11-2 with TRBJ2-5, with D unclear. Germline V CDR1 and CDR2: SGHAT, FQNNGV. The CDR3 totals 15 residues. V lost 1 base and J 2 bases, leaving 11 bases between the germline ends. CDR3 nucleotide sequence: TGTGCCAGCAGCTTAGCTTTTTCCCTTCAAGAGACCCAGTACTTC. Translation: CASSLAFSLQETQYF.

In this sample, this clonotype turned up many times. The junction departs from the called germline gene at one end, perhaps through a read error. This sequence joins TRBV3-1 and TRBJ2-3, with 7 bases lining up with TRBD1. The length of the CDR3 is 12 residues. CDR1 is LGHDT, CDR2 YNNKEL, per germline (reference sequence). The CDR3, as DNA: TGTGCCAGCACCCAAGGTGGGACAGCGCAGTATTTT. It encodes CASTQGGTAQYF.

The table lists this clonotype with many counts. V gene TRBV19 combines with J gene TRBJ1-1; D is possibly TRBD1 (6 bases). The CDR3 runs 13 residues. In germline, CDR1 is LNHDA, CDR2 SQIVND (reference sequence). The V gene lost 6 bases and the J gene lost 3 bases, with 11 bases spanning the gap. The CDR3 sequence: CASSYGQYTEAFF. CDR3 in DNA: TGTGCCAGTAGCTACGGACAGTACACTGAAGCTTTCTTT. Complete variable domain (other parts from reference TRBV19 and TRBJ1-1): DGGITQSPKYLFRKEGQNVTLSCEQNLNHDAMYWYRQDPGQGLRLIYYSQIVNDFQKGDIAEGYSVSREKKESFPLTVTSAQKNPTAFYLCASSYGQYTEAFFGQGTRLTVV.

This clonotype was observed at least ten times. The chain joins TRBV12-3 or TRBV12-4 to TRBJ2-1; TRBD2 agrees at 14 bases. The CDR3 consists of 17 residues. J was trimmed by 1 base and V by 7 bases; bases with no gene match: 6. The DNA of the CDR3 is TGTGCCAGCACCTCGGGACTAGCGGGAGTGTCCTACAATGAGCAGTTCTTC. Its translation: CASTSGLAGVSYNEQFF.

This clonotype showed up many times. This CDR3 is CASSGLAGRIEQYF. The CDR3 region has the DNA TGTGCCAGCTCTGGACTAGCGGGGCGAATCGAGCAGTACTTC. The chain has TRBV2 and TRBJ2-7; 12 positions agree with TRBD2. V lost 8 bases, J lost 6 bases, and 8 bases stayed unmatched. CDR1 SNHLY and CDR2 FYNNEI come from the germline V gene. CDR3 length: 14 amino acids.

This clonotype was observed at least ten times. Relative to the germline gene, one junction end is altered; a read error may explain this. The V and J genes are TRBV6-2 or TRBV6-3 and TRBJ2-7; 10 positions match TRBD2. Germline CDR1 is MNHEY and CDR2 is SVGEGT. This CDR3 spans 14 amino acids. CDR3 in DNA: TGTGCCAGCAGACTAGCGGGGTCCTCCTCCGAGCAGTACTTC. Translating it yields CASRLAGSSSEQYF.

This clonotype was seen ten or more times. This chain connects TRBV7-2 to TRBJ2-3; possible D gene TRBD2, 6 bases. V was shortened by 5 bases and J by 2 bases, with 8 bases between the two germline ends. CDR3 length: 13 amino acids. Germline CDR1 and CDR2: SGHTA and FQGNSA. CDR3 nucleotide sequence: TGTGCCAGCAGCCGGGACTTCACAGATACGCAGTATTTT. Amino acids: CASSRDFTDTQYF.

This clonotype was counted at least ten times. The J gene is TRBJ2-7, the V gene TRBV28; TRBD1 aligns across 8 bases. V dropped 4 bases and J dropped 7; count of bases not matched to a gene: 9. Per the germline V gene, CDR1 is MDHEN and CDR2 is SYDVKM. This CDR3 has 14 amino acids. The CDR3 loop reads CASSSGTGLREQYF. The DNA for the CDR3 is TGTGCCAGCAGTTCTGGGACAGGCTTACGGGAGCAGTACTTC.

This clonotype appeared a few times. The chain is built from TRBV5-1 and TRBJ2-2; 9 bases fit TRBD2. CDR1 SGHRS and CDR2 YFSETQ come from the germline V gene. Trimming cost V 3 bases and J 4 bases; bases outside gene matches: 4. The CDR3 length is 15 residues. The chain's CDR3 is CASSSGLAPTGELFF. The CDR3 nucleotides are TGCGCCAGCAGCTCGGGACTAGCTCCCACCGGGGAGCTGTTTTTT.

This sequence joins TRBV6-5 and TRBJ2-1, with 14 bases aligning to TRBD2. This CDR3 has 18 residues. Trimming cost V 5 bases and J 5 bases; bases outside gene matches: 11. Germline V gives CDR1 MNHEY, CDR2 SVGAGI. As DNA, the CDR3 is TGTGCCAGCAGTAACCGACTAGCGGGAGGGAGATTTAACAATGAGCAGTTCTTC. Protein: CASSNRLAGGRFNNEQFF.

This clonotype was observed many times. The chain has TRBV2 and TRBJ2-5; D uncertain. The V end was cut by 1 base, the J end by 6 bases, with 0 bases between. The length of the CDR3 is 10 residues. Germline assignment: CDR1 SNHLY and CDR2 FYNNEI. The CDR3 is CASSEETQYF. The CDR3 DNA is TGTGCCAGCAGTGAAGAGACCCAGTACTTC. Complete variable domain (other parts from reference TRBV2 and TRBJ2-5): EPEVTQTPSHQVTQMGQEVILRCVPISNHLYFYWYRQILGQKVEFLVSFYNNEISEKSEIFDDQFSVERPDGSNFTLKIRSTKLEDSAMYFCASSEETQYFGPGTRLLVL.